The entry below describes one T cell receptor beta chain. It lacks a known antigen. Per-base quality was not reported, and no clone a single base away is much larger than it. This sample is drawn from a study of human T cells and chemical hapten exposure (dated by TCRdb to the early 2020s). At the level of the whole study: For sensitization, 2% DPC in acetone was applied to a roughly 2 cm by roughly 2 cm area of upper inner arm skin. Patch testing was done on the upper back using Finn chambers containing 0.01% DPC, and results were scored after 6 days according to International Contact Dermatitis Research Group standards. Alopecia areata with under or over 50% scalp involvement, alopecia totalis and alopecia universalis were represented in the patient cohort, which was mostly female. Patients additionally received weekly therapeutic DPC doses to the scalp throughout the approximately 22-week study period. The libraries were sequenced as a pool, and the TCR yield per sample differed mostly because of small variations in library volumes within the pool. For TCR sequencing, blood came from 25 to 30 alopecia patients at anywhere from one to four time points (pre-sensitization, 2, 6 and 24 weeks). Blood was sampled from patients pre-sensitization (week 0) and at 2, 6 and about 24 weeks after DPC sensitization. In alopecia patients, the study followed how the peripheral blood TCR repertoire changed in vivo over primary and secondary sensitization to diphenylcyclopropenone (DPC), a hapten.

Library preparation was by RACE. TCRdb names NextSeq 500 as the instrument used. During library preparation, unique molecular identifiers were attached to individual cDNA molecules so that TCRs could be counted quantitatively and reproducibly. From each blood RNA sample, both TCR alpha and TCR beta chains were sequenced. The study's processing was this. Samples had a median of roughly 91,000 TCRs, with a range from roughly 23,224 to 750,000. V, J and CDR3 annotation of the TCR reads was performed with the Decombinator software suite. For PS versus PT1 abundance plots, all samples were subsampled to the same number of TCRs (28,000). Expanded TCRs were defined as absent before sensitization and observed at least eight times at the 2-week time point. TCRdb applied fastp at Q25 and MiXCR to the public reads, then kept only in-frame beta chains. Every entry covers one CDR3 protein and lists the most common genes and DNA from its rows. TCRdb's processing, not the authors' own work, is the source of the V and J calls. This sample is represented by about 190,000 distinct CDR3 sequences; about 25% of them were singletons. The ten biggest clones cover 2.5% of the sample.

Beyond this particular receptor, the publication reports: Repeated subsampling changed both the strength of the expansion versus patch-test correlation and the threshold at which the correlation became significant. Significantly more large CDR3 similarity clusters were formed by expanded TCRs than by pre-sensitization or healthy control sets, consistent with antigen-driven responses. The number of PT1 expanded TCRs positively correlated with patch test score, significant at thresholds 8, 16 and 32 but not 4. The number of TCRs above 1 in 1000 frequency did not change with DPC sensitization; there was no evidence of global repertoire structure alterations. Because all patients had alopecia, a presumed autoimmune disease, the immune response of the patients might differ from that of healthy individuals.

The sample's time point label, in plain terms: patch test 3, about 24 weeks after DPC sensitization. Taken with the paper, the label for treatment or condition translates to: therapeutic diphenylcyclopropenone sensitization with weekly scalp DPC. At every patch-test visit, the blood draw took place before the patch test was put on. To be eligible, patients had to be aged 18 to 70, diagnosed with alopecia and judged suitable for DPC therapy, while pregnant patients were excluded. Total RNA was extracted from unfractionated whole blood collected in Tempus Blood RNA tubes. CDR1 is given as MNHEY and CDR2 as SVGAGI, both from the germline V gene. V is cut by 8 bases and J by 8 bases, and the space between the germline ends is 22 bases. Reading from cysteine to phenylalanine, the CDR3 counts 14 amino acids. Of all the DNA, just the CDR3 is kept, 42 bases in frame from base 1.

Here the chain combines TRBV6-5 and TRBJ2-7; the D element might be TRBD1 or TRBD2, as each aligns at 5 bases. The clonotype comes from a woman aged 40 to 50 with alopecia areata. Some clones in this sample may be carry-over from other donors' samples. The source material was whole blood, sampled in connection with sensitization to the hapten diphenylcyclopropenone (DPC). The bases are TGTGCCAGCCAGCCCTCGGGGCACCATTCCCAGCAGTACTTC. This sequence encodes CASQPSGHHSQQYF.